This is a list of T cell receptor beta chains from one sample in a study of control samples from healthy donors and cancer patients. TCRdb keeps only in-frame clones here, not all; method: immunoSEQ multiplex PCR. The sample has 100,000 to 150,000 clones; approximately 92% are singletons. The specimen was blood. The receptors stem from a man aged 40-49 years in good health. Each CDR3 is given with its conserved first and last residue. Each record gives: J gene, clone size, D gene, V gene, CDR3 protein, CDR3 DNA. The D gene is left open where the match is weak. The size field is filled for only some rows; it gives once, few, many or a size class.

j_gene: TRBJ1-2
abundance: once
d_gene: NA
v_gene: TRBV27
CDR3aa: CASSSGRSYGYTF
CDR3nt: TGTGCCAGCAGTTCTGGACGGTCCTATGGCTACACCTTC

j_gene: TRBJ2-3
abundance: NA
d_gene: NA
v_gene: TRBV5-1
CDR3aa: CASSLRGAGTDTQYF
CDR3nt: TGCGCCAGCAGCTTGCGGGGCGCCGGCACAGATACGCAGTATTTT

j_gene: TRBJ1-6
abundance: NA
d_gene: NA
v_gene: TRBV4-2
CDR3aa: CASSPPPGPQGGNSPLHF
CDR3nt: TGTGCCAGCAGCCCCCCCCCGGGCCCACAGGGAGGGAATTCACCCCTCCACTTT

j_gene: TRBJ1-2
abundance: NA
d_gene: NA
v_gene: TRBV7-9
CDR3aa: CASSSGRDGYTF
CDR3nt: TGTGCCAGCAGCTCGGGCAGGGATGGCTACACCTTC

j_gene: TRBJ2-2
abundance: NA
d_gene: TRBD2
v_gene: TRBV7-3
CDR3aa: CASSQTSGGAGELFF
CDR3nt: TGTGCCAGCAGCCAAACTAGCGGCGGAGCCGGGGAGCTGTTTTTT

j_gene: TRBJ1-2
abundance: NA
d_gene: TRBD1
v_gene: TRBV28
CDR3aa: CASSTNRGRDTF
CDR3nt: TGTGCCAGCAGTACTAACAGGGGGCGGGACACCTTC

j_gene: TRBJ1-1
abundance: NA
d_gene: TRBD1
v_gene: TRBV5-1
CDR3aa: CAIKSGQGSRDTEAFF
CDR3nt: TGCGCCATCAAGAGTGGACAGGGGAGTCGGGACACTGAAGCTTTCTTT

j_gene: TRBJ2-1
abundance: few
d_gene: TRBD2
v_gene: TRBV10-3
CDR3aa: CAAASSGGHDNEQFF
CDR3nt: TGTGCCGCGGCTTCTAGCGGGGGCCATGACAATGAGCAGTTCTTC

j_gene: TRBJ1-2
abundance: NA
d_gene: NA
v_gene: TRBV12-3/TRBV12-4
CDR3aa: CASSGTVYGYTF
CDR3nt: TGTGCCAGCAGTGGGACGGTCTATGGCTACACCTTC

j_gene: TRBJ1-4
abundance: NA
d_gene: NA
v_gene: TRBV7-2
CDR3aa: CASSLAKRLPGEKLFF
CDR3nt: TGTGCCAGCAGCTTAGCCAAACGTTTACCGGGTGAAAAACTGTTTTTT

j_gene: TRBJ2-2
abundance: NA
d_gene: NA
v_gene: TRBV30
CDR3aa: CAWNRLIGTGELFF
CDR3nt: TGTGCCTGGAATAGACTCATAGGCACCGGGGAGCTGTTTTTT

j_gene: TRBJ2-7
abundance: NA
d_gene: NA
v_gene: TRBV12-3/TRBV12-4
CDR3aa: CASSLSVTYEQYF
CDR3nt: TGTGCCAGCAGTTTATCCGTAACCTACGAGCAGTACTTC

j_gene: TRBJ1-6
abundance: NA
d_gene: TRBD1
v_gene: TRBV28
CDR3aa: CASSLLVGQGNSPLHF
CDR3nt: TGTGCCAGCAGTTTATTGGTCGGACAGGGCAATTCACCCCTCCACTTT

j_gene: TRBJ2-5
abundance: NA
d_gene: NA
v_gene: TRBV4-2
CDR3aa: CASSQQVGQETQYF
CDR3nt: TGTGCCAGCAGCCAACAGGTGGGCCAAGAGACCCAGTACTTC

j_gene: TRBJ1-5
abundance: NA
d_gene: NA
v_gene: TRBV4-1
CDR3aa: CASSQGPPSNQPQHF
CDR3nt: TGCGCCAGCAGCCAAGGCCCCCCCAGCAATCAGCCCCAGCATTTT

j_gene: TRBJ1-2
abundance: NA
d_gene: NA
v_gene: TRBV5-1
CDR3aa: CASSLGDNNYGYTF
CDR3nt: TGCGCCAGCAGCTTGGGGGATAATAACTATGGCTACACCTTC

j_gene: TRBJ1-4
abundance: NA
d_gene: NA
v_gene: TRBV6-2/TRBV6-3
CDR3aa: CASSYAWAVSEKLFF
CDR3nt: TGTGCCAGCAGTTACGCGTGGGCGGTGAGTGAAAAACTGTTTTTT

j_gene: TRBJ2-5
abundance: NA
d_gene: TRBD2
v_gene: TRBV5-1
CDR3aa: CASSDPGGHQETQYF
CDR3nt: TGCGCCAGCAGCGACCCGGGGGGGCACCAAGAGACCCAGTACTTC

j_gene: TRBJ2-2
abundance: NA
d_gene: NA
v_gene: TRBV7-6
CDR3aa: CASSLVPYSGRPVTGELFF
CDR3nt: TGTGCCAGCAGCTTAGTTCCATATTCGGGGCGCCCGGTCACCGGGGAGCTGTTTTTT

j_gene: TRBJ1-2
abundance: NA
d_gene: NA
v_gene: TRBV5-1
CDR3aa: CASSLGDGRYGYTF
CDR3nt: TGCGCCAGCAGCTTGGGGGACGGACGCTATGGCTACACCTTC

j_gene: TRBJ1-1
abundance: NA
d_gene: NA
v_gene: TRBV7-6
CDR3aa: CASSFGGEAFF
CDR3nt: TGTGCCAGCAGCTTTGGGGGAGAAGCTTTCTTT

j_gene: TRBJ1-1
abundance: NA
d_gene: TRBD1
v_gene: TRBV6-5
CDR3aa: CASSLRDRAAEAFF
CDR3nt: TGTGCCAGCAGTCTACGGGACAGGGCGGCTGAAGCTTTCTTT

j_gene: TRBJ2-1
abundance: once
d_gene: NA
v_gene: TRBV5-4
CDR3aa: CASSLSATWDNEQFF
CDR3nt: TGTGCCAGCAGTCTTTCCGCTACCTGGGACAATGAGCAGTTCTTC

j_gene: TRBJ1-5
abundance: few
d_gene: TRBD1
v_gene: TRBV2
CDR3aa: CASRGTGGQPQHF
CDR3nt: TGTGCCAGCAGGGGGACAGGAGGTCAGCCCCAGCATTTT

j_gene: TRBJ2-2
abundance: NA
d_gene: TRBD2
v_gene: TRBV6-1
CDR3aa: CASSGGLAGRTGELFF
CDR3nt: TGTGCCAGCAGTGGGGGACTAGCGGGGAGAACCGGGGAGCTGTTTTTT

j_gene: TRBJ1-2
abundance: few
d_gene: NA
v_gene: TRBV9
CDR3aa: CASSVEPLDMIGYTF
CDR3nt: TGTGCCAGCAGCGTAGAACCTCTAGACATGATCGGCTACACCTTC

j_gene: TRBJ2-1
abundance: NA
d_gene: NA
v_gene: TRBV27
CDR3aa: CASSLWGVGNEQFF
CDR3nt: TGTGCCAGCAGTTTATGGGGGGTGGGCAATGAGCAGTTCTTC

j_gene: TRBJ2-6
abundance: once
d_gene: NA
v_gene: TRBV18
CDR3aa: CASSPQPGTVSSGANVLTF
CDR3nt: TGTGCCAGCTCACCACAGCCCGGGACTGTGAGCTCTGGGGCCAACGTCCTGACTTTC

j_gene: TRBJ2-4
abundance: NA
d_gene: NA
v_gene: TRBV7-9
CDR3aa: CASSLGQNIQYF
CDR3nt: TGTGCCAGCAGCTTAGGTCAAAACATTCAGTACTTC

j_gene: TRBJ2-2
abundance: NA
d_gene: TRBD2
v_gene: TRBV25-1
CDR3aa: CASSESSGGRSFTGELFF
CDR3nt: TGTGCCAGCAGTGAGTCTAGCGGGGGGCGTAGTTTCACCGGGGAGCTGTTTTTT

j_gene: TRBJ1-4
abundance: NA
d_gene: NA
v_gene: TRBV19
CDR3aa: CASSIWRGPNEKLFF
CDR3nt: TGTGCCAGTAGTATATGGCGGGGCCCTAATGAAAAACTGTTTTTT

j_gene: TRBJ2-5
abundance: NA
d_gene: NA
v_gene: TRBV20-1
CDR3aa: CSAGTETQYF
CDR3nt: TGCAGTGCTGGAACAGAGACCCAGTACTTC

j_gene: TRBJ2-3
abundance: NA
d_gene: TRBD2
v_gene: TRBV6-5
CDR3aa: CASRVSSGRTDTQYF
CDR3nt: TGTGCCAGCAGGGTATCTAGCGGGAGGACAGATACGCAGTATTTT

j_gene: TRBJ2-1
abundance: NA
d_gene: TRBD2
v_gene: TRBV12-5
CDR3aa: CASGPPGGPYNEQFF
CDR3nt: TGTGCTAGTGGTCCCCCGGGGGGGCCCTACAATGAGCAGTTCTTC

j_gene: TRBJ1-1
abundance: NA
d_gene: NA
v_gene: TRBV15
CDR3aa: CATSEGLPEAFF
CDR3nt: TGTGCCACCAGCGAGGGACTACCTGAAGCTTTCTTT

j_gene: TRBJ1-1
abundance: NA
d_gene: TRBD1
v_gene: TRBV10-2
CDR3aa: CASQQGMNTEAFF
CDR3nt: TGCGCCAGCCAACAGGGGATGAACACTGAAGCTTTCTTT

j_gene: TRBJ1-5
abundance: NA
d_gene: TRBD1
v_gene: TRBV4-1
CDR3aa: CASSQEDRANQPQHF
CDR3nt: TGCGCCAGCAGCCAAGAGGACAGGGCCAATCAGCCCCAGCATTTT

j_gene: TRBJ1-4
abundance: NA
d_gene: TRBD1
v_gene: TRBV3-1/TRBV3-2
CDR3aa: CASSHGAGGATNEKLFF
CDR3nt: TGTGCCAGCAGCCACGGGGCAGGGGGTGCAACTAATGAAAAACTGTTTTTT

j_gene: TRBJ2-5
abundance: NA
d_gene: TRBD2
v_gene: TRBV5-6
CDR3aa: CASNERGRGETQYF
CDR3nt: TGTGCCAGCAACGAGCGGGGCAGAGGGGAGACCCAGTACTTC

j_gene: TRBJ1-6
abundance: NA
d_gene: NA
v_gene: TRBV7-8
CDR3aa: CASTKDEGEIPLHF
CDR3nt: TGTGCCAGCACCAAGGACGAGGGCGAAATACCCCTCCACTTT

j_gene: TRBJ2-7
abundance: NA
d_gene: NA
v_gene: TRBV7-2
CDR3aa: CASSLGGGEQYF
CDR3nt: TGTGCCAGCAGCTTAGGGGGCGGGGAGCAGTACTTC

j_gene: TRBJ2-1
abundance: NA
d_gene: NA
v_gene: TRBV7-8
CDR3aa: CASSLVANEQFF
CDR3nt: TGTGCCAGCAGCTTAGTTGCAAACGAGCAGTTCTTC

j_gene: TRBJ1-5
abundance: NA
d_gene: NA
v_gene: TRBV29-1
CDR3aa: CSVPWVPHDQPQHF
CDR3nt: TGCAGCGTTCCCTGGGTCCCACACGATCAGCCCCAGCATTTT

j_gene: TRBJ1-2
abundance: few
d_gene: NA
v_gene: TRBV5-4
CDR3aa: CASSSDNYGYTF
CDR3nt: TGTGCCAGCAGCTCCGACAACTATGGCTACACCTTC

j_gene: TRBJ2-3
abundance: NA
d_gene: TRBD2
v_gene: TRBV28
CDR3aa: CACSSGLSTDTQYF
CDR3nt: TGTGCCTGCTCTAGCGGCTTATCCACAGATACGCAGTATTTT

j_gene: TRBJ2-7
abundance: NA
d_gene: NA
v_gene: TRBV3-1/TRBV3-2
CDR3aa: CASSHGRAYEQYF
CDR3nt: TGTGCCAGCAGCCACGGCAGGGCATACGAGCAGTACTTC

j_gene: TRBJ1-6
abundance: NA
d_gene: NA
v_gene: TRBV19
CDR3aa: CASSWGRGDSPLHF
CDR3nt: TGTGCCAGTAGTTGGGGTCGGGGGGATTCACCCCTCCACTTT

j_gene: TRBJ1-2
abundance: NA
d_gene: NA
v_gene: TRBV7-6
CDR3aa: CASSMGLGYTF
CDR3nt: TGTGCCAGCAGCATGGGGTTGGGCTACACCTTC

j_gene: TRBJ2-3
abundance: NA
d_gene: TRBD2
v_gene: TRBV4-2
CDR3aa: CASSQGLARGSDTQYF
CDR3nt: TGTGCCAGCAGCCAAGGACTAGCGCGGGGATCAGATACGCAGTATTTT

j_gene: TRBJ2-7
abundance: NA
d_gene: NA
v_gene: TRBV7-8
CDR3aa: CASSSSGFSYEQYF
CDR3nt: TGTGCCAGCAGCTCCTCCGGGTTCTCCTACGAGCAGTACTTC

j_gene: TRBJ2-5
abundance: NA
d_gene: NA
v_gene: TRBV21-1
CDR3aa: CASKPPMVGLRGETQYF
CDR3nt: TGTGCCAGCAAACCTCCGATGGTGGGGCTACGGGGAGAGACCCAGTACTTC

j_gene: TRBJ2-5
abundance: NA
d_gene: TRBD1
v_gene: TRBV5-4
CDR3aa: CASSLVGGKGETQYF
CDR3nt: TGTGCCAGCAGCTTAGTAGGGGGCAAGGGAGAGACCCAGTACTTC

j_gene: TRBJ1-4
abundance: NA
d_gene: TRBD1
v_gene: TRBV6-5
CDR3aa: CASTRTGVGEKLFF
CDR3nt: TGTGCCAGCACACGGACAGGGGTGGGTGAAAAACTGTTTTTT